The following is a T cell receptor beta chain sequence with its context. Antigen specificity is unknown. Germline assignment: CDR1 MNHNS and CDR2 SASEGT. Unmatched junction bases numbered 1, after V lost 1 base and J lost 2 bases. This CDR3 comprises 16 residues. This specimen belongs to a study of cytomegalovirus exposure and HLA in healthy donors. Study-wide findings and caveats: Using the classifier, cytomegalovirus status was reportedly diagnosed with high specificity and sensitivity.

Assay: immunoSEQ multiplex PCR; the TCRdb copy retains only in-frame clones and omits some. The data contain about 54,000 clones, about 92% of them singletons. The receptor was derived from a woman aged 18-30 years in good health and CMV-seropositive. The rearrangement uses TRBV6-1 and TRBJ2-1; 11 bases are shared with TRBD2. Sequenced sample: PBMCs. In DNA form, the CDR3 reads TGTGCCAGCAGTGAAGTAGCGGGGGGGCCCTACAATGAGCAGTTCTTC. It yields the protein CASSEVAGGPYNEQFF.